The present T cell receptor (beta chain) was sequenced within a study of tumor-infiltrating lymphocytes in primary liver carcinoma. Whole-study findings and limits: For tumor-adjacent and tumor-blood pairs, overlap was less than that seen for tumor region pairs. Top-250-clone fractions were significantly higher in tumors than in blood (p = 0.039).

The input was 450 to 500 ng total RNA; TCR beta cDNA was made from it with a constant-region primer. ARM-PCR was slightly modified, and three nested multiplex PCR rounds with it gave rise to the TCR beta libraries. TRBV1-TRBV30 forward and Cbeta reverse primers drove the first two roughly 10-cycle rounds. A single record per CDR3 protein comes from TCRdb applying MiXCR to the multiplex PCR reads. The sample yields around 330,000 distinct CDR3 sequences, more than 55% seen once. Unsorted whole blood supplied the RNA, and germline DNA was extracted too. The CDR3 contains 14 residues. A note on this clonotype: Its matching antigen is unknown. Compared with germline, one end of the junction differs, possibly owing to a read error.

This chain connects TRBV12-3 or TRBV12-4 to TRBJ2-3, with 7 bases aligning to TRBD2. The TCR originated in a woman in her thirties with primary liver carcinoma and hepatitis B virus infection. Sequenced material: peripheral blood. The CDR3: CASSLGGSIDTQYF. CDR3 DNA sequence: TGTGCCAGCAGTTTAGGCGGGAGCATAGATACGCAGTATTTT.